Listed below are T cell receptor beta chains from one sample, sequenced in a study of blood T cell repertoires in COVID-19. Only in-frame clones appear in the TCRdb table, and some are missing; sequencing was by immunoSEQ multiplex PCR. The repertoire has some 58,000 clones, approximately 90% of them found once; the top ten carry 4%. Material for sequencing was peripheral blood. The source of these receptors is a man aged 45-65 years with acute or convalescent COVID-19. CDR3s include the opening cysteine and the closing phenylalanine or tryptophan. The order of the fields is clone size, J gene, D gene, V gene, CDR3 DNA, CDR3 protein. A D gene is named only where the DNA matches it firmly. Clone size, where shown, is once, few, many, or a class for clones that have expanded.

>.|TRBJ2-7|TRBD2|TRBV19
TGTGCCAGTAGAACAGGACTAGCGGGAATGTACGAGCAGTACTTC
CASRTGLAGMYEQYF
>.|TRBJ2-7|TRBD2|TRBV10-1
TGCGCCAGCAGTGCCGGGACTAGCGGGAGAGGAACGTACGAGCAGTACTTC
CASSAGTSGRGTYEQYF
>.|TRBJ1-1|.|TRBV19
TGTGCCAGTAGTATAGATCTGGGGGCGAACACTGAAGCTTTCTTT
CASSIDLGANTEAFF
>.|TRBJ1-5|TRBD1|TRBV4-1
TGCGCCAGCAGCCATGATGGGGGACAGGGCGGCAATCAGCCCCAGCATTTT
CASSHDGGQGGNQPQHF
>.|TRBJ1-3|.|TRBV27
TGTGCCAGCATGGCTAGAGCCGGGTTCTCTGGAAACACCATATATTTT
CASMARAGFSGNTIYF
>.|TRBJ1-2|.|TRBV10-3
TGTGCCATCAGTGAACGACAAAGAGGCTACACCTTC
CAISERQRGYTF
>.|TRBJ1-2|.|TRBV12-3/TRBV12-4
TGTGCCAGCAGTTTAACGTCAGGCTATGGCTACACCTTC
CASSLTSGYGYTF
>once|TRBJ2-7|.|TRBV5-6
TGTGCCAGCAGCTTGGGCGGCGGGTCCTACGAGCAGTACTTC
CASSLGGGSYEQYF
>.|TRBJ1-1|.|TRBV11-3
TGTGCCAGCAGCTATTCCATGAACACTGAAGCTTTCTTT
CASSYSMNTEAFF
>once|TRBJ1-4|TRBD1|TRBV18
TGTGCCAGCTCAAGGACAGGACAGGCACGGATGTTTTTT
CASSRTGQARMFF
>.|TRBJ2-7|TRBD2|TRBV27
TGTGCCAGCAGCTCGGGACTAGCCTACGAGCAGTACTTC
CASSSGLAYEQYF
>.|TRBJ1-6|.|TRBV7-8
TGTGCCAGCAGCTCTCGCCGGGACATTGCTAATTCACCCCTCCACTTT
CASSSRRDIANSPLHF
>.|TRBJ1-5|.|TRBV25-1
TGTGCCAGCCAGGGTTCCAATCAGCCCCAGCATTTT
CASQGSNQPQHF
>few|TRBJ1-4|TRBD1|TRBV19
TGTGCCAGTACCCGGACAGGGGGCTCCAAAAAACTGTTTTTT
CASTRTGGSKKLFF
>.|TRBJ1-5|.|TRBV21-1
TGTGCCAGCAGGGATTCGAGGGGGGGGCTGAGCAATCAGCCCCAGCATTTT
CASRDSRGGLSNQPQHF
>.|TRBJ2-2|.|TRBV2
TGTGCCAGCAGTGGAGAGAACACCGGGGAGCTGTTTTTT
CASSGENTGELFF
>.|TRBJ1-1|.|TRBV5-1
TGCGCCAGCAGCATGGCAGTCCCGAACACTGAAGCTTTCTTT
CASSMAVPNTEAFF
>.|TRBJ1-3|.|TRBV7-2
TGTGGTTCGCAGGGCGTTACTGGAAACACCATATATTTT
CGSQGVTGNTIYF
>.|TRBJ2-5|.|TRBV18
TGTGCCAGCTCACCATTTGAGGGATTTCAAGAGACCCAGTACTTC
CASSPFEGFQETQYF
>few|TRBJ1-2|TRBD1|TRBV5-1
TGCGCCAGCAGCTTGGAGGGACAGGGATTCGATGGCTACACCTTC
CASSLEGQGFDGYTF
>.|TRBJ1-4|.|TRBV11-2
TGTGCCAGCAGTCCCGAGGTTAAGAATGAAAAACTGTTTTTT
CASSPEVKNEKLFF
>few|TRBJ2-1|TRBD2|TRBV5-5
TGTGCCAGCAGCGCACGGACTAGCTCCTACAATGAGCAGTTCTTC
CASSARTSSYNEQFF
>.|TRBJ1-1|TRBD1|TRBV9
TGTGCCAGCAGCGGGACAGGTACCCTCCGCGCGGCTTTCTTT
CASSGTGTLRAAFF
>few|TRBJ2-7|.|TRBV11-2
TGTGCCAGCAGCTTGTGGTCAGTCCGTTCCCCCTACGAGCAGTACTTC
CASSLWSVRSPYEQYF
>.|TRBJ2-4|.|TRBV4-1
TGCGCCAGCAGCCAAATCTCGGGAACCAAAAACATTCAGTACTTC
CASSQISGTKNIQYF
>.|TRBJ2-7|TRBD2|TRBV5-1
TGCGCCAGCAGCCGGGGGCCATCTAGCGGGGGTTCCTACGAGCAGTACTTC
CASSRGPSSGGSYEQYF
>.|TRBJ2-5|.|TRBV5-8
TGTGCCAGCAGCTTAGAAAGAGGGCTTGAGACCCAGTACTTC
CASSLERGLETQYF
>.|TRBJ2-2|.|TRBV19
TGTGCCAGTAGTACCCAAGGGGGGGCGAACACCGGGGAGCTGTTTTTT
CASSTQGGANTGELFF
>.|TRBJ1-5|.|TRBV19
TGTGCCAGTAGTATGCAGGGTTATAGCAATCAGCCCCAGCATTTT
CASSMQGYSNQPQHF
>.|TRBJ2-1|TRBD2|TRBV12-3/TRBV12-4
TGTGCCAGCAGGCGACTAGCTTACAATGAGCAGTTCTTC
CASRRLAYNEQFF
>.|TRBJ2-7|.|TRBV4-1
TGCGCCAGCAGCCAAGTATTCCCAGGGAACTACGAGCAGTACTTC
CASSQVFPGNYEQYF
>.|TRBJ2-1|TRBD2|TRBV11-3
TGTGCCAGCAGCGGGACTCTAGCGGATTTAACCTACAATGAGCAGTTCTTC
CASSGTLADLTYNEQFF
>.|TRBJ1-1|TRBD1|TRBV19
TGTGCCAGTAGTATAGTAGATTCTTGGACAGGGGGCACTGAAGCTTTCTTT
CASSIVDSWTGGTEAFF
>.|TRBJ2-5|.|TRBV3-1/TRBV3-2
TGTGCCAGCAGCCAAGAAAAAATCGGGGGAGGTGAGACCCAGTACTTC
CASSQEKIGGGETQYF
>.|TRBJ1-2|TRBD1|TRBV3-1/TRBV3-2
TGTGCCAGCAGCCAAGTCCCCGGGACAGGCTTCTATGGCTACACCTTC
CASSQVPGTGFYGYTF
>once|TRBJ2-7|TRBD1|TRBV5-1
TGCGCCAGCAGCCCGGGTTGGGACAGTTCCTACGAGCAGTACTTC
CASSPGWDSSYEQYF
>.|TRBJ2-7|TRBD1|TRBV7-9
TGTGCCAGCAGCTCCCTCGGGACAGGCGAGTCCTACGAGCAGTACTTC
CASSSLGTGESYEQYF
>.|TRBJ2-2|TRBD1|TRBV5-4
TGTGCCAGCAGCTTGGTGGCGACAGGGCTCCCCGGGGAGCTGTTTTTT
CASSLVATGLPGELFF
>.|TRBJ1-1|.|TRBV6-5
TGTGCCAGCAGTTATGCCGGGGTGACTGAAGCTTTCTTT
CASSYAGVTEAFF
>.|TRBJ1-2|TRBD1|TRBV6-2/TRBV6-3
TGTGCCAGCAGTAAGGAATACAGGGGGCGGAACTATGGCTACACCTTC
CASSKEYRGRNYGYTF
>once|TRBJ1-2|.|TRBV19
TGTGCCAGTAATTATAACTATGGCTACACCTTC
CASNYNYGYTF
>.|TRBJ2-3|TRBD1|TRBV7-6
TGTGCCAGCAGCTCCTGGACAGGGACAGATACGCAGTATTTT
CASSSWTGTDTQYF
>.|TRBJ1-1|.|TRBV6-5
TGTGCCAGCAGGGCAGGGGTTGCGAACACTGAAGCTTTCTTT
CASRAGVANTEAFF
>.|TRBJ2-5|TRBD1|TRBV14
TGTGCCAGCAGCCAACCGGGACAGGGCGCAGAGACCCAGTACTTC
CASSQPGQGAETQYF
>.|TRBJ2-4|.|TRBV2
TGTGCCAGCAGTGAGTTCGCCGGCGGATTAAAAAACATTCAGTACTTC
CASSEFAGGLKNIQYF